This T cell receptor beta chain was retrieved from a study of blood T cell repertoires in COVID-19. Study-wide background: The analysed material was cDNA or gDNA that came from T cells, B-cell-depleted T cells, or PBMCs.

CDR3 size: 13 residues. Trimming stripped 5 bases from V and 8 bases from J, with 12 bases between. In the original analysis: Amplification of reference gene primers provided the estimated nucleated cell counts. TCRdb keeps only in-frame clones here, not all; method: immunoSEQ multiplex PCR. That table furnishes V, J and clone size, whereas the DNA furnished D and trimming. The sample has 200,000 to 250,000 clones, approximately 79% seen once. This clonotype originated in a woman of 80 years or more with active or convalescent COVID-19. The chain couples TRBV12-3 or TRBV12-4 to TRBJ2-2, with D possibly being TRBD2 (5 bases). Sequencing was carried out using peripheral blood. The CDR3 loop reads CASSLTTGGELFF. The CDR3 nucleotides are TGTGCCAGCAGTCTGACTACCGGTGGGGAGCTGTTTTTT.